These T cell receptor beta chains were read from a single sample in a study of T cell repertoires in cytomegalovirus infection. TCRdb reprocessed the reads via MiXCR and lists one record per CDR3 protein. The data contain some 150,000 distinct CDR3 sequences, roughly 6% of them singletons. The source material was PBMCs. The source of these receptors is a human donor in good health (CMV status not recorded). Some clones in this sample may be carry-over from other donors' samples. Each CDR3 is given with its conserved first and last residue. The D gene is left open where the match is weak. Rows may omit the clone size; those that give it use once, few, many or a size class.

v_gene: TRBV20-1; j_gene: TRBJ1-5; d_gene: -; abundance: -; CDR3aa: CSASPSTVNQPQHF; CDR3nt: TGCAGTGCTAGCCCCTCGACAGTTAATCAGCCCCAGCATTTT
v_gene: TRBV7-2; j_gene: TRBJ2-5; d_gene: TRBD2; abundance: many; CDR3aa: CASSRGLAEETQYF; CDR3nt: TGTGCCAGCAGCCGGGGACTAGCGGAAGAGACCCAGTACTTC
v_gene: TRBV2; j_gene: TRBJ2-6; d_gene: TRBD1; abundance: -; CDR3aa: CASSEPDRIVSGANVLTF; CDR3nt: TGTGCCAGCAGTGAACCGGACAGGATTGTCTCTGGGGCCAACGTCCTGACTTTC
v_gene: TRBV3-1; j_gene: TRBJ2-5; d_gene: -; abundance: -; CDR3aa: CASSPAAGGETQYF; CDR3nt: TGTGCCAGCAGCCCGGCGGCCGGGGGAGAGACCCAGTACTTC
v_gene: TRBV5-4; j_gene: TRBJ2-7; d_gene: -; abundance: -; CDR3aa: CASSDDSHEQYF; CDR3nt: TGTGCCAGCAGTGACGACAGCCACGAGCAGTACTTC
v_gene: TRBV25-1; j_gene: TRBJ2-3; d_gene: -; abundance: few; CDR3aa: CASSEYQGRGTDTQYF; CDR3nt: TGTGCCAGCAGTGAATACCAGGGAAGGGGCACAGATACGCAGTATTTT
v_gene: TRBV28; j_gene: TRBJ2-7; d_gene: TRBD1; abundance: many; CDR3aa: CASRPRDRGHEQYF; CDR3nt: TGTGCCAGCAGGCCTCGGGACAGGGGCCACGAGCAGTACTTC
v_gene: TRBV5-1; j_gene: TRBJ2-7; d_gene: -; abundance: many; CDR3aa: CASSLGQGGEQYF; CDR3nt: TGCGCCAGCAGCTTGGGTCAGGGAGGCGAGCAGTACTTC
v_gene: TRBV5-6; j_gene: TRBJ1-4; d_gene: -; abundance: many; CDR3aa: CASSLYPQAWANEKLFF; CDR3nt: TGTGCCAGCAGCTTGTACCCCCAGGCGTGGGCTAATGAAAAACTGTTTTTT
v_gene: TRBV12-3/TRBV12-4; j_gene: TRBJ2-1; d_gene: TRBD2; abundance: many; CDR3aa: CASSFFPAGAYNEQFF; CDR3nt: TGTGCCAGCAGTTTCTTTCCAGCGGGGGCCTACAATGAGCAGTTCTTC
v_gene: TRBV18; j_gene: TRBJ2-7; d_gene: TRBD1; abundance: -; CDR3aa: CASSPGQVNSYEQYF; CDR3nt: TGTGCCAGCTCACCGGGACAGGTAAACTCCTACGAGCAGTACTTC
v_gene: TRBV6-1; j_gene: TRBJ2-3; d_gene: TRBD2; abundance: many; CDR3aa: CASSYARGRTDTQYF; CDR3nt: TGTGCCAGCAGTTACGCGCGGGGGAGGACAGATACGCAGTATTTT
v_gene: TRBV20-1; j_gene: TRBJ1-2; d_gene: -; abundance: -; CDR3aa: CSVKRPADGYTF; CDR3nt: TGCAGTGTAAAGAGGCCTGCCGATGGCTACACCTTC
v_gene: TRBV2; j_gene: TRBJ1-6; d_gene: -; abundance: -; CDR3aa: CASTRLDNSPLHF; CDR3nt: TGTGCCAGCACCAGGCTTGATAATTCACCCCTCCACTTT
v_gene: TRBV19; j_gene: TRBJ2-2; d_gene: -; abundance: few; CDR3aa: CASSIGAGDTGELFF; CDR3nt: TGTGCCAGTAGTATAGGAGCCGGGGACACCGGGGAGCTGTTTTTT
v_gene: TRBV28; j_gene: TRBJ2-7; d_gene: -; abundance: many; CDR3aa: CASSPHNEQYF; CDR3nt: TGTGCCAGCAGTCCACACAACGAGCAGTACTTC
v_gene: TRBV2; j_gene: TRBJ1-2; d_gene: -; abundance: many; CDR3aa: CASSEGQGVNGYTF; CDR3nt: TGTGCCAGCAGTGAAGGCCAGGGAGTAAATGGCTACACCTTC
v_gene: TRBV7-9; j_gene: TRBJ2-5; d_gene: -; abundance: many; CDR3aa: CASSSTTAPSEAQETQYF; CDR3nt: TGTGCCAGCAGCTCGACGACAGCCCCAAGCGAGGCCCAAGAGACCCAGTACTTC
v_gene: TRBV27; j_gene: TRBJ1-4; d_gene: -; abundance: many; CDR3aa: CASSPGGGPIRGEKLFF; CDR3nt: TGTGCCAGCAGCCCCGGAGGGGGGCCGATAAGAGGCGAAAAACTGTTTTTT
v_gene: TRBV20-1; j_gene: TRBJ1-5; d_gene: -; abundance: many; CDR3aa: CSARDLVSGSNQPQHF; CDR3nt: TGCAGTGCTAGAGATTTGGTATCCGGGTCCAATCAGCCCCAGCATTTT
v_gene: TRBV4-2; j_gene: TRBJ2-5; d_gene: TRBD2; abundance: many; CDR3aa: CASSHAGTSGGETQYF; CDR3nt: TGTGCCAGCAGCCATGCGGGGACTAGCGGGGGTGAGACCCAGTACTTC
v_gene: TRBV7-9; j_gene: TRBJ2-1; d_gene: -; abundance: few; CDR3aa: CASSLDSGGSYNEQFF; CDR3nt: TGTGCCAGCAGCTTAGATTCCGGGGGCTCCTACAATGAGCAGTTCTTC
v_gene: TRBV7-2; j_gene: TRBJ1-2; d_gene: TRBD1; abundance: many; CDR3aa: CASSPQQGASGYTF; CDR3nt: TGTGCCAGCAGCCCCCAACAGGGGGCCTCTGGCTACACCTTC
v_gene: TRBV2; j_gene: TRBJ1-6; d_gene: -; abundance: few; CDR3aa: CASMGMRDSPLHF; CDR3nt: TGTGCCAGCATGGGGATGAGGGATTCACCCCTCCACTTT
v_gene: TRBV7-2; j_gene: TRBJ2-3; d_gene: -; abundance: many; CDR3aa: CASSLVQWREPLWDTQYF; CDR3nt: TGTGCCAGCAGCTTAGTCCAGTGGCGGGAACCACTTTGGGATACGCAGTATTTT
v_gene: TRBV7-8; j_gene: TRBJ2-7; d_gene: TRBD1; abundance: many; CDR3aa: CASSDPGQGGPEQYF; CDR3nt: TGTGCCAGCAGCGATCCGGGACAGGGAGGCCCCGAGCAGTACTTC